These 30 T cell receptor beta chains share one sample of origin, sequenced in a study of human T cells and chemical hapten exposure. MiXCR was run by TCRdb on the RACE reads, yielding one entry per CDR3 protein. This sample carries tens of thousands of distinct CDR3 sequences, 6.5% to 8% of them seen once, and the ten largest clones take roughly 1.3%. The sample's time point: pre-sensitization, week 0. Treatment reported: therapeutic diphenylcyclopropenone sensitization with weekly scalp DPC. The specimen comprised whole blood, sampled in connection with sensitization to the hapten diphenylcyclopropenone (DPC). The receptors were gathered from a woman in her forties or fifties with alopecia areata. Some clones in this sample may be carry-over from other donors' samples.

Only a few counts were recorded for this clonotype. CDR3 nucleotides: TGCAGTGCTAGAGATGGTAGGACTAGCGGGAGGGGTGAGCAGTACTTC. It codes for CSARDGRTSGRGEQYF. This chain joins TRBV20-1 and TRBJ2-7, with 15 bases aligning to TRBD2. The CDR3 spans 16 residues. CDR1 DFQATT and CDR2 SNEGSKA come from the germline V gene (reference sequence). V was pared by 0 bases and J by 7 bases, with 7 bases of the junction left unmatched.

The chain employs TRBV7-2 and TRBJ2-1; D may be TRBD2 (6 bases). Trimming removed 5 bases from V and 2 bases from J, with 13 bases in between. From germline, CDR1 is SGHTA and CDR2 FQGNSA. This CDR3 has 15 amino acids. DNA for the CDR3: TGTGCCAGCAGCCGCAGCCAGCGGGCCTACAATGAGCAGTTCTTC. Its protein is CASSRSQRAYNEQFF.

This clonotype was recorded many times. The genes are TRBV30 and TRBJ2-7; TRBD1 aligns across 8 bases. This CDR3 spans 14 amino acids. J lost 1 base, V lost 3 bases, and 5 bases had no gene match. Germline V gives CDR1 GTSNPN, CDR2 SVGIG (reference sequence). CDR3 sequence reads: CAWRDRGRSYEQYF. The DNA for the CDR3 is TGTGCCTGGAGAGACAGGGGAAGGTCCTACGAGCAGTACTTC.

The table lists this clonotype with many counts. This chain links TRBV6-6 with TRBJ1-1, with D possibly matching TRBD1 (6 bases). V was cut by 5 bases and J by 11 bases, with 21 bases left in between. Germline assignment: CDR1 MNHNY and CDR2 SVGAGI (reference sequence). CDR3 length equals 14 residues. The CDR3, as DNA: TGTGCCAGCAGTCTCCCCGTGGGGGCGCGTGCCGCTTTCTTT. This gives the protein CASSLPVGARAAFF.

This chain joins TRBV11-1 and TRBJ2-3, with no clear D. The CDR3 is 12 residues long. Deletions cut 1 base from V and 7 bases from J, with 6 bases between. Germline CDR1 SGHAT, CDR2 FQDESV (reference sequence). CDR3 protein: CASSLGRNTQYF. DNA for the CDR3: TGTGCCAGCAGCTTAGGTCGCAATACGCAGTATTTT.

This clonotype was seen a few times. The rearrangement joins TRBV19 to TRBJ1-5, with D hard to call. The V end was cut by 0 bases, the J end by 7 bases, with 16 bases between. Germline CDR1 reads LNHDA; CDR2 reads SQIVND (reference sequence). This CDR3 region has 16 residues. CDR3: CASSIDLQSLGQPQHF. CDR3 nucleotides: TGTGCCAGTAGTATAGATCTCCAGTCCTTGGGGCAGCCCCAGCATTTT.

This clonotype was found a few times. J is TRBJ1-1 and V is TRBV29-1, with D possibly matching TRBD1 (5 bases). Germline-derived CDR1 and CDR2 are SQVTM and ANQGSEA. Trimming removed 0 bases from V and 11 bases from J, with 10 bases in between. This CDR3 spans 11 amino acids. CDR3: CSVEDWSGAFF. The CDR3 DNA reads TGCAGCGTTGAAGATTGGTCAGGGGCTTTCTTT. The full variable domain, completed using reference TRBV29-1 and TRBJ1-1, is SAVISQKPSRDICQRGTSLTIQCQVDSQVTMMFWYRQQPGQSLTLIATANQGSEATYESGFVIDKFPISRPNLTFSTLTVSNMSPEDSSIYLCSVEDWSGAFFGQGTRLTVV.

This clonotype was picked up many times. The J gene is TRBJ1-3, the V gene TRBV29-1, with no clear D. CDR3 size: 15 residues. With 5 bases removed from V and 0 bases from J, the gap between germline ends came to 14 bases. Germline V CDR1 and CDR2: SQVTM, ANQGSEA. CDR3 sequence (DNA): TGCAGCGTTCAGTTTGGGCTCAACTCTGGAAACACCATATATTTT. Residues: CSVQFGLNSGNTIYF.

This clonotype appeared many times. The CDR3 is CASSQVTGNTEAFF. The CDR3 DNA reads TGTGCCAGCAGCCAAGTGACAGGGAACACTGAAGCTTTCTTT. The gene calls are TRBV14 and TRBJ1-1; D is possibly TRBD1 (6 bases). Trimming shortened V by 1 base and J by 1 base, and 7 bases separated the two germline ends. The CDR3 contains 14 residues. Germline loops: CDR1 SGHDN, CDR2 FVKESK. Drawing the rest from reference TRBV14 and TRBJ1-1, the complete variable domain is EAGVTQFPSHSVIEKGQTVTLRCDPISGHDNLYWYRRVMGKEIKFLLHFVKESKQDESGMPNNRFLAERTGGTYSTLKVQPAELEDSGVYFCASSQVTGNTEAFFGQGTRLTVV.

This clonotype has only a few counts. The gene calls are TRBV28 and TRBJ1-1, with 8 bases that match TRBD1. V shed 10 bases and J 10 bases; nucleotides not matched to a gene: 8. The CDR3 contains 11 residues. The V gene's germline CDR1 is MDHEN and CDR2 SYDVKM. CDR3 residues: CATLDRGRAFF. Here the CDR3 DNA reads TGTGCCACCCTAGACAGGGGACGAGCTTTCTTT.

The genes are TRBV6-2 or TRBV6-3 and TRBJ2-1; 12 nucleotides align to TRBD2. V shed 7 bases, J shed 9 bases, and the junction held 13 bases outside the gene matches. Germline V gene sequence: CDR1 MNHEY, CDR2 SVGEGT. The CDR3 spans 16 residues. The CDR3 nucleotides are TGTGCCAGCAATCTCCTAGCGGGAGGGCCAAGTCTTGAGCAGTTCTTC. Its protein product is CASNLLAGGPSLEQFF.

This clonotype was picked up a small number of times. The chain couples TRBV12-3 or TRBV12-4 to TRBJ2-1, with D perhaps TRBD2 (5 bases). Trimming took 3 bases from V and 1 from J, leaving 10 bases between them. This CDR3 region has 15 residues. The CDR3 reads CASSFGLLSYNEQFF. Here the CDR3 DNA reads TGTGCCAGCAGTTTTGGACTCCTTTCCTACAATGAGCAGTTCTTC.

This clonotype showed up just once. The chain employs TRBV4-3 and TRBJ2-7; D gene uncertain. V was clipped by 9 bases and J by 7 bases, with 7 bases between them. The CDR3 covers 9 residues. Germline CDR1 and CDR2: LGHNA and YSLEER. CDR3 loop: CASAREQYF. The DNA of the CDR3 is TGCGCCAGTGCGCGAGAGCAGTACTTC.

This clonotype was observed at least ten times. This rearrangement joins TRBV29-1 to TRBJ2-1; 9 bases are shared with TRBD2. With V trimmed by 7 bases and J by 10 bases, 11 bases remained unmatched. Germline loops: CDR1 SQVTM, CDR2 ANQGSEA. The CDR3 has 13 residues. The CDR3 region is CSAPLLAGEEQFF. The CDR3 DNA is TGCAGCGCCCCACTCTTAGCGGGAGAGGAGCAGTTCTTC.

V and J are TRBV19 and TRBJ2-1; TRBD2 is a possible D gene (6 bases). Germline V gives CDR1 LNHDA, CDR2 SQIVND (reference sequence). The CDR3 is 14 residues long. V was cut by 2 bases and J by 6 bases, with 11 bases left in between. The CDR3 here is CASSIMAGPNEQFF. The CDR3 DNA reads TGTGCCAGTAGTATAATGGCGGGACCCAATGAGCAGTTCTTC.

This clonotype was detected many times. The gene calls are TRBV12-3 or TRBV12-4 and TRBJ1-3; D ambiguous. Trimming removed 5 bases at V and 0 bases at J, with 11 bases between. The CDR3 spans 15 residues. The DNA for the CDR3 is TGTGCCAGCAGTGTGGACGGTAGCTCTGGAAACACCATATATTTT. It translates to CASSVDGSSGNTIYF.

This clonotype has more than one count but fewer than ten. V is TRBV27 and J is TRBJ2-2; D is undetermined. Germline-derived CDR1 and CDR2 are MNHEY and SMNVEV (reference sequence). This CDR3 comprises 13 residues. The V and J ends lost 6 bases and 5 bases respectively, with 10 bases between them. CDR3 coding DNA: TGTGCCAGCAGGAGGCCAGGAACCGGGGAGCTGTTTTTT. Translating it yields CASRRPGTGELFF.

This clonotype was seen at least ten times. V is TRBV29-1 and J is TRBJ1-1, with D maybe TRBD1 (5 bases). Germline-derived CDR1 and CDR2 are SQVTM and ANQGSEA. This CDR3 has 11 amino acids. Trimming stripped 4 bases from V and 4 bases from J, with 7 bases between. In DNA form, the CDR3 reads TGCAGCGTTGGGGGCGGCACTGAAGCTTTCTTT. It encodes CSVGGGTEAFF.

This clonotype was seen more than once but under ten times. The gene calls are TRBV2 and TRBJ1-5; D possibly corresponds to TRBD1 (6 bases). The germline V gene has CDR1 SNHLY and CDR2 FYNNEI. The CDR3 has 15 amino acids. V was clipped by 5 bases and J by 6 bases, with 17 bases between them. DNA for the CDR3: TGTGCCAGCAGTTCCCGGACGGGAGGGGGTCAGCCCCAGCATTTT. Its protein is CASSSRTGGGQPQHF.

This clonotype has a count of ten or more. The rearrangement links TRBV9 to TRBJ1-4; D remains unclear. Germline loops: CDR1 SGDLS, CDR2 YYNGEE. V shed 0 bases and J shed 2 bases, with 8 bases lying between them. The CDR3 loop spans 15 amino acids. DNA for the CDR3: TGTGCCAGCAGCGTAGATGCAGTCACTAATGAAAAACTGTTTTTT. This codes for CASSVDAVTNEKLFF.

In the case of this clonotype: One base away lies a much larger clone, so this may be a sequencing read error. The V gene is TRBV30, the J gene TRBJ1-6, with D possibly being TRBD1 (6 bases). V lost 0 bases and J lost 12, with 15 bases in between. Germline CDR1 and CDR2: GTSNPN and SVGIG (reference sequence). The CDR3 is 14 amino acids. In DNA form, the CDR3 reads TGTGCCTGGAGTGTATCGAGGGGGGATTTACCCCTCCACTTT. Encoded protein: CAWSVSRGDLPLHF.

This clonotype has just a few counts. The genes are TRBV18 and TRBJ2-3; D gene uncertain. This CDR3 is built from 14 residues. Germline values: CDR1 KGHSH, CDR2 LQKENI. V was cut by 4 bases and J by 1 base, with 9 bases left in between. In DNA, the CDR3 is TGTGCCAGCTCACTAAGAATGGGCACAGATACGCAGTATTTT. Translated, it gives CASSLRMGTDTQYF. Together with reference TRBV18 and TRBJ2-3, the CDR3 gives the full variable domain: NAGVMQNPRHLVRRRGQEARLRCSPMKGHSHVYWYRQLPEEGLKFMVYLQKENIIDESGMPKERFSAEFPKEGPSILRIQQVVRGDSAAYFCASSLRMGTDTQYFGPGTRLTVL.

In the case of this clonotype: This may arise from a read error, as a much more abundant clone is one base away. The V call is TRBV7-2, the J call TRBJ2-2; D gene unclear. Trimming cost V 1 base and J 4 bases, with 4 bases left between them. The CDR3 is 13 amino acids. Germline CDR1 and CDR2: SGHTA and FQGNSA. CDR3 loop: CASSLEGTGELFF. CDR3 nucleotide sequence: TGTGCCAGCAGCTTAGAGGGCACCGGGGAGCTGTTTTTT. Full variable domain (outside the CDR3, taken from reference TRBV7-2 and TRBJ2-2): GAGVSQSPSNKVTEKGKDVELRCDPISGHTALYWYRQSLGQGLEFLIYFQGNSAPDKSGLPSDRFSAERTGGSVSTLTIQRTQQEDSAVYLCASSLEGTGELFFGEGSRLTVL.

The table lists this clonotype with many counts. V and J are TRBV5-1 and TRBJ2-3, with D possibly TRBD2 on 6 matching bases. V dropped 0 bases and J dropped 6 bases, with 11 bases sitting between them. This CDR3 contains 14 residues. Germline-derived CDR1 and CDR2 are SGHRS and YFSETQ. DNA of the CDR3: TGCGCCAGCAGCTTGGTCAGGGACTCCGATACGCAGTATTTT. It is translated as CASSLVRDSDTQYF.

In its sample, this clonotype was seen many times. The chain couples TRBV21-1 to TRBJ2-1; TRBD2 was called by the table and not checked on the DNA. TRBV21-1 corresponds to a pseudogene. This CDR3 region has 14 residues. As DNA, the CDR3 is TGTGCCAGCAGCATCCGAACTAGCTCCAATGAGCAGTTCTTC. Protein: CASSIRTSSNEQFF.

This rearrangement joins TRBV20-1 to TRBJ1-6; D not resolved. CDR3 length: 14 amino acids. V shed 0 bases and J shed 4 bases, with 7 bases lying between them. Per the germline V gene, CDR1 is DFQATT and CDR2 is SNEGSKA (reference sequence). CDR3 residues: CSARDLGYNSPLHF. The CDR3 DNA sequence: TGCAGTGCTAGAGATTTGGGTTATAATTCACCCCTCCACTTT.

This clonotype was recorded at least ten times. The chain couples TRBV7-6 to TRBJ2-5; D call uncertain. V was pared by 0 bases and J by 5 bases, with 7 bases between. Germline CDR1 and CDR2: SGHVS and FNYEAQ. The CDR3 has 13 residues. The CDR3 region is CASSLAGKETQYF. CDR3 DNA: TGTGCCAGCAGCTTAGCGGGGAAGGAGACCCAGTACTTC.

This clonotype is categorized as medium-sized (0.01 to 0.1%). The genes are TRBV29-1 and TRBJ1-1, with D possibly TRBD1 on 6 matching bases. From germline, CDR1 is SQVTM and CDR2 ANQGSEA. The CDR3 length is 10 residues. CDR3 residues: CGGLNTEAFF. CDR3 DNA: TGCGGGGGCCTGAACACTGAAGCTTTCTTT.

This clonotype was seen a few times. This rearrangement joins TRBV4-2 to TRBJ2-1; TRBD2 matches 9 bases. The CDR3 is 15 residues long. J was trimmed by 3 bases and V by 2 bases; bases with no gene match: 2. Per germline, CDR1 LGHNA and CDR2 YNFKEQ. The CDR3 region has the DNA TGTGCCAGCAGCCAACGGACTAGCGACTACAATGAGCAGTTCTTC. This gives the protein CASSQRTSDYNEQFF.

Ten or more counts support this clonotype. This rearrangement joins TRBV5-4 to TRBJ1-4; D gene unclear. The CDR3 spans 15 residues. The germline gives CDR1 SGHNT, CDR2 YYREEE (reference sequence). Trimming stripped 3 bases from V and 7 bases from J, with 16 bases between. The CDR3 sequence is CASSWSGREAEKLFF. In nucleotides, the CDR3 is TGTGCCAGCAGCTGGAGTGGTCGGGAGGCTGAAAAACTGTTTTTT.